The 17 T cell receptor beta chains below all came from one sample that was sequenced in a study of blood T cells in healthy people across ages. Through a sample-barcoded 5' primer and a J-beta primer mix, a second PCR was run for roughly 7 to 12 cycles. TCRdb reanalysed the 5' RACE reads using MiXCR and keeps one entry per CDR3 protein. This sample has about 1,600,000 distinct CDR3 sequences; 42% occur once, and the top ten carry roughly 7.7%. Material: blood. These receptors all come from a woman under 30 in good health.

The chain employs TRBV28 and TRBJ1-1; 7 bases agree with TRBD1. Unmatched junction bases numbered 9, after V lost 6 bases and J lost 2 bases. This CDR3 has 15 residues. Germline CDR1 reads MDHEN; CDR2 reads SYDVKM. As DNA, the CDR3 is TGTGCCAGCAGCCCGCATCGGGACAGCAACACTGAAGCTTTCTTT. Translating it yields CASSPHRDSNTEAFF.

The V call is TRBV3-1, the J call TRBJ2-5; possibly TRBD1 or TRBD2 for D (5 bases each). This CDR3 has 12 residues. CDR1 LGHDT and CDR2 YNNKEL come from the germline V gene (reference sequence). Deletions cut 4 bases from V and 11 bases from J, with 14 bases between. As DNA, the CDR3 is TGTGCCAGCAGCCCCGGGACGAAGGAGCAGTACTTC. It yields the protein CASSPGTKEQYF.

This chain joins TRBV5-1 and TRBJ1-4; D is perhaps TRBD1 (6 bases). The CDR3 covers 15 residues. The V gene lost 3 bases and the J gene lost 6 bases, with 15 bases spanning the gap. Germline CDR1 reads SGHRS; CDR2 reads YFSETQ. The CDR3 region is CASSSGVDGDEKLFF. The CDR3 DNA sequence: TGCGCCAGCAGCTCAGGGGTCGACGGGGATGAAAAACTGTTTTTT.

This clonotype occurred a few times. This chain links TRBV6-5 with TRBJ2-4, with 8 positions matching TRBD1. Germline CDR1 and CDR2: MNHEY and SVGAGI. The CDR3 consists of 18 residues. Losses at the gene ends were 7 bases for V and 0 bases for J; bases not matched to a gene: 14. In DNA, the CDR3 is TGTGCCAGCATTATGTACTCAGGGGGCGGATTAGCCAAAAACATTCAGTACTTC. This encodes CASIMYSGGGLAKNIQYF.

This clonotype has more than one count but fewer than ten. The J gene is TRBJ1-1, the V gene TRBV12-3 or TRBV12-4, with a tentative D call TRBD1 (5 bases). V was trimmed by 7 bases and J by 6 bases, leaving 21 bases between them. The CDR3 sequence is 15 residues long. For the CDR3, the DNA is TGTGCCAGCAACATCCGACCCGTGGGGCCGGCTGAAGCTTTCTTT. Amino acid sequence: CASNIRPVGPAEAFF.

In this sample, this clonotype turned up many times. The V and J genes are TRBV28 and TRBJ1-1, with 9 positions matching TRBD1. The CDR3 is 12 residues long. V lost 6 bases to trimming and J lost 4 bases; unmatched junction nucleotides: 0. CDR1 MDHEN and CDR2 SYDVKM come from the germline V gene. The CDR3 DNA reads TGTGCCAGCAGGACAGGGGGCACTGAAGCTTTCTTT. This codes for CASRTGGTEAFF.

V gene TRBV20-1 combines with J gene TRBJ2-1, with 10 nucleotides matching TRBD2. The J segment lost 7 bases and the V segment lost 6 bases, leaving 9 bases of the junction unmatched. The CDR3 is 14 amino acids. Germline V gene data show CDR1 as DFQATT and CDR2 as SNEGSKA (reference sequence). CDR3 DNA sequence: TGCAGTGCCCTCGCCGGACTAGCGGAAAATGAGCAGTTCTTC. Its translation: CSALAGLAENEQFF.

The rearrangement links TRBV20-1 to TRBJ2-7, with D unresolved. This CDR3 contains 13 residues. V was cut by 1 base and J by 7 bases, with 14 bases left in between. Germline V gene lookup returns CDR1 DFQATT and CDR2 SNEGSKA (reference sequence). CDR3 bases: TGCAGTGCTAGAGGATCACTTAACAATGAGCAGTACTTC. Translating gives CSARGSLNNEQYF.

The CDR3 DNA is TGTGCCAGCAGTTTCGTCTCGGCAGGTCTGAATGGCTACACCTTC. Translation gives CASSFVSAGLNGYTF. The chain combines TRBV12-3 or TRBV12-4 with TRBJ1-2; D call uncertain. This CDR3 region has 15 residues. V dropped 3 bases and J dropped 6 bases, with 17 bases sitting between them.

The chain combines TRBV12-3 or TRBV12-4 with TRBJ2-1, with 9 bases lining up with TRBD2. With 5 bases clipped from V and 6 bases from J, the junction kept 8 bases outside the gene matches. CDR3 length equals 15 residues. The CDR3 reads CASSAGTSHINEQFF. The CDR3 DNA follows: TGTGCCAGCAGTGCCGGGACTAGCCATATCAATGAGCAGTTCTTC.

This chain links TRBV27 with TRBJ2-7; D call uncertain. The CDR3 sequence is 18 residues long. V lost 1 base and J lost 9, with 28 bases in between. From germline, CDR1 is MNHEY and CDR2 SMNVEV (reference sequence). In DNA form, the CDR3 reads TGTGCCAGCAGTTTATTTGGTGGGGTAACGGATCACCTTACGGGGCAGTACTTC. Encoded protein: CASSLFGGVTDHLTGQYF.

V and J are TRBV7-2 and TRBJ1-2; no definite D call. The CDR3 is 12 residues long. The V gene's germline CDR1 is SGHTA and CDR2 FQGNSA. With 4 bases removed from V and 7 bases from J, the gap between germline ends came to 10 bases. The CDR3 DNA follows: TGTGCCAGCAGCTCTGTGTCAGGTGGCTACACCTTC. This codes for CASSSVSGGYTF.

The rearrangement links TRBV2 to TRBJ1-5; perhaps TRBD1 as D (5 bases). Trimming stripped 5 bases from V and 3 bases from J, with 14 bases between. The CDR3 extends over 15 amino acids. From germline, CDR1 is SNHLY and CDR2 FYNNEI. CDR3 coding DNA: TGTGCCAGCAGTCCCCGGGACGGATTCAATCAGCCCCAGCATTTT. It encodes CASSPRDGFNQPQHF. Full variable domain (rest looked up from reference TRBV2 and TRBJ1-5): EPEVTQTPSHQVTQMGQEVILRCVPISNHLYFYWYRQILGQKVEFLVSFYNNEISEKSEIFDDQFSVERPDGSNFTLKIRSTKLEDSAMYFCASSPRDGFNQPQHFGDGTRLSIL.

CDR3 bases: TGCAGCGGGCGTTCCTCCTACAATGAGCAGTACTTC. Protein sequence: CSGRSSYNEQYF. This chain joins TRBV29-1 and TRBJ2-7; D gene ambiguous. The germline gives CDR1 SQVTM, CDR2 ANQGSEA. Trimming shortened V by 7 bases and J by 7 bases, and 17 bases separated the two germline ends. The CDR3 is made up of 12 amino acids.

The gene calls are TRBV7-2 and TRBJ2-7; TRBD1 agrees at 9 bases. Germline trimming cut 0 bases from V and 2 bases from J; bases unmatched to any gene: 8. The CDR3 spans 17 residues. Germline CDR1 reads SGHTA; CDR2 reads FQGNSA. CDR3 coding DNA: TGTGCCAGCAGCTTAGCTGGGGCGGGACAGGGCCCCTACGAGCAGTACTTC. It yields the protein CASSLAGAGQGPYEQYF.

There are many counts of this clonotype. The chain uses TRBV29-1 and TRBJ1-2; unclear D gene. CDR3 length: 13 amino acids. Trimming stripped 3 bases from V and 2 bases from J, with 10 bases between. Germline CDR1 and CDR2: SQVTM and ANQGSEA. The CDR3 here is CSVEIGGNYGYTF. The CDR3 region has the DNA TGCAGCGTTGAGATAGGCGGGAACTATGGCTACACCTTC.

This clonotype has a single count. This chain joins TRBV4-1 and TRBJ1-2; 7 nucleotides agree with TRBD1. Germline CDR1 and CDR2: MGHRA and YSYEKL. After removal of 0 bases from V and 8 bases from J, the junction contained 18 bases not matched to a gene. CDR3 length equals 18 residues. In nucleotides, the CDR3 is TGCGCCAGCAGCCAAGATATAACGGACAGGAACTACATGCGGGGCTACACCTTC. Translated: CASSQDITDRNYMRGYTF.